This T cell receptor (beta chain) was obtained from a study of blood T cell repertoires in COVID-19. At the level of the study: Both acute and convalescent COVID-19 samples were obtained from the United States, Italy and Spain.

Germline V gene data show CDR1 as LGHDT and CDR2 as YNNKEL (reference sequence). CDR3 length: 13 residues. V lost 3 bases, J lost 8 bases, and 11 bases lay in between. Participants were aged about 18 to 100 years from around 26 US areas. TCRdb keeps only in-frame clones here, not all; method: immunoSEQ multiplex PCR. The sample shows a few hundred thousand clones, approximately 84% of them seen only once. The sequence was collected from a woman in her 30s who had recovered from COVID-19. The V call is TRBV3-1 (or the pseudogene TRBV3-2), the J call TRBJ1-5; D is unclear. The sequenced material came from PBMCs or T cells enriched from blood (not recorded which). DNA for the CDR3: TGTGCCAGCAGCCAGAACTCGGGAAAGCCCCAGCATTTT. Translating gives CASSQNSGKPQHF.